The next 8 T cell receptor beta chains were all read from a single sample in a study of blood T cell repertoires in COVID-19. Assay: immunoSEQ multiplex PCR; the TCRdb copy retains only in-frame clones and omits some. This table has 100,000 or so clones, around 90% appearing once. The sequenced sample consisted of peripheral blood. These receptors came from a man aged 50 to 60 with active COVID-19.

This chain connects TRBV5-1 to TRBJ1-1; 9 bases fit TRBD1. Germline CDR1 SGHRS, CDR2 YFSETQ. Trimming at V came to 0 bases and at J to 4 bases, leaving 7 bases not matched to a gene. CDR3 length equals 16 residues. CDR3 region: CASSLATGTGLTEAFF. Here the CDR3 DNA reads TGCGCCAGCAGCTTGGCCACCGGGACAGGGCTCACTGAAGCTTTCTTT.

This clone was found once. The chain recombines TRBV14 with TRBJ1-2, with a possible D match to TRBD1 (6 bases). Germline V CDR1 and CDR2: SGHDN, FVKESK. This CDR3 has 15 residues. V was cut by 1 base and J by 4 bases, with 13 bases left in between. CDR3 residues: CASSQVGASVYGYTF. The DNA for the CDR3 is TGTGCCAGCAGCCAAGTGGGGGCGTCTGTCTATGGCTACACCTTC.

This chain joins TRBV10-3 and TRBJ2-2; tentatively, D is TRBD2 (5 bases). Deletions cut 2 bases from V and 4 bases from J, with 11 bases between. CDR1 is ENHRY, CDR2 SYGVKD, per germline. This CDR3 region has 15 residues. In DNA form, the CDR3 reads TGTGCCATCAGTGAGGGGCTTCGGGGCACCGGGGAGCTGTTTTTT. Translated, it gives CAISEGLRGTGELFF.

The chain couples TRBV6-2 or TRBV6-3 to TRBJ2-1; 16 bases match TRBD2. Germline values: CDR1 MNHEY, CDR2 SVGEGT. The CDR3 sequence is 19 residues long. Trimming took 6 bases from V and 1 from J; bases not matched to a gene: 9. The CDR3, as DNA: TGTGCCAGCAGCTCTCCGGGACTAGCGGGGGGGAGGTCCTACAATGAGCAGTTCTTC. Translation gives CASSSPGLAGGRSYNEQFF.

The chain combines TRBV10-3 with TRBJ1-5, with D tentatively TRBD1 (5 bases). CDR1 and CDR2 from the germline V gene are ENHRY and SYGVKD. The V and J ends lost 7 bases and 5 bases respectively, with 12 bases between them. The CDR3 has 13 residues. The CDR3 loop is CAITGGWDQPQHF. The CDR3 region has the DNA TGTGCCATCACGGGGGGTTGGGATCAGCCCCAGCATTTT.

V and J are TRBV18 and TRBJ2-2; unclear D gene. CDR1 is KGHSH and CDR2 is LQKENI in the germline V gene. V gave up 0 bases and J gave up 6 bases, with 8 bases separating them. This CDR3 spans 14 amino acids. CDR3 residues: CASSPPFVAGELFF. The CDR3 nucleotides are TGTGCCAGCTCACCACCCTTTGTCGCCGGGGAGCTGTTTTTT.

The rearrangement uses TRBV29-1 and TRBJ2-4; TRBD1 matches 11 bases. The CDR3 sequence is 14 residues long. V was clipped by 6 bases and J by 8 bases; unmatched bases: 9. Per germline, CDR1 SQVTM and CDR2 ANQGSEA. The CDR3 loop reads CSVKDRGLRDIQYF. In nucleotides, the CDR3 is TGCAGCGTAAAGGACAGGGGGCTAAGAGACATTCAGTACTTC. The full variable domain, with the rest looked up from reference TRBV29-1 and TRBJ2-4, is SAVISQKPSRDICQRGTSLTIQCQVDSQVTMMFWYRQQPGQSLTLIATANQGSEATYESGFVIDKFPISRPNLTFSTLTVSNMSPEDSSIYLCSVKDRGLRDIQYFGAGTRLSVL.

The chain links TRBV18 to TRBJ2-3; 7 bases are a match to TRBD2. Germline V gene data show CDR1 as KGHSH and CDR2 as LQKENI. There are 12 residues in the CDR3. J lost 4 bases, V lost 8 bases, and 3 bases had no gene match. CDR3 nucleotides: TGTGCCAGCCGGGGGGAGTCAGATACGCAGTATTTT. It yields the protein CASRGESDTQYF.